This TCR beta chain was obtained from a study of T cell repertoires in cytomegalovirus infection. The study's findings and limits: Identification of carriers of CMV plus the relevant HLA was achieved through cumulative public TCR beta family frequency. CMV-specific HLA-C-restricted TCR beta clonotypes dominated the ex vivo response.

This clonotype has more than one count but fewer than ten. Its antigen is currently unknown. V was clipped by 5 bases and J by 5 bases, with 21 bases between them. Germline assignment: CDR1 MNHEY and CDR2 SMNVEV (reference sequence). The CDR3 loop spans 16 amino acids. TCRdb reprocessed the reads with MiXCR, giving one entry per CDR3 protein. The sample has some 350,000 distinct CDR3 sequences; 15% to 20% are singletons. The chain joins TRBV27 to TRBJ2-5, with D possibly matching TRBD2 (5 bases). The sample comprised PBMCs. This TCR came from a human donor in good health (CMV status not recorded). Some clones in this sample may be carry-over from other donors' samples. DNA of the CDR3: TGTGCCAGCAGTCCCCTCGGGGTAGCATTCGCGGAGACCCAGTACTTC. The encoded protein is CASSPLGVAFAETQYF.